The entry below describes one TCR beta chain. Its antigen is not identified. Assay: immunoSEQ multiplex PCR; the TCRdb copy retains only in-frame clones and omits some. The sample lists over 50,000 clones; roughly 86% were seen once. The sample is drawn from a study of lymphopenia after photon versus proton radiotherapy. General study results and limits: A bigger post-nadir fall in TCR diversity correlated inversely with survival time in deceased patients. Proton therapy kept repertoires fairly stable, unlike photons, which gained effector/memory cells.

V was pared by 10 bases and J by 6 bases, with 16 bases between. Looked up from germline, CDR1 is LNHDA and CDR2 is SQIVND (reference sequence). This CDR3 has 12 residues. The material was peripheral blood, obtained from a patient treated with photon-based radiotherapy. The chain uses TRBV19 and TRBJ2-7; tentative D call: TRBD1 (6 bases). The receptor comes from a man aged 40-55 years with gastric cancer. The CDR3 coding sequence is TGTGCCACCTCGGACAGTCTCCTCGAGCAGTACTTC. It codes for CATSDSLLEQYF. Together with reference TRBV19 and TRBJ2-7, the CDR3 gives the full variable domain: DGGITQSPKYLFRKEGQNVTLSCEQNLNHDAMYWYRQDPGQGLRLIYYSQIVNDFQKGDIAEGYSVSREKKESFPLTVTSAQKNPTAFYLCATSDSLLEQYFGPGTRLTVT.